These T cell receptor beta chains were read from a single sample in a study of blood T cell repertoires in COVID-19. Clones were read by immunoSEQ multiplex PCR, and TCRdb kept only the in-frame ones, dropping some. This table has about 200,000 clones, roughly 90% appearing once. Sequencing input: peripheral blood. The receptors were sampled from a woman aged 50 to 60 with acute or convalescent COVID-19. The CDR3 runs from the conserved cysteine through the conserved F or W. A D gene is named only where the DNA matches it firmly. Only part of the rows carry a size: once, few, many, or a class if the clone is expanded.

J gene: TRBJ1-2
clone size: NA
V gene: TRBV7-6
D gene: TRBD1
CDR3 protein: CASSPGGQANYGYTF
CDR3 DNA: TGTGCCAGCAGCCCAGGGGGACAGGCTAACTATGGCTACACCTTC

J gene: TRBJ1-1
clone size: NA
V gene: TRBV7-2
D gene: NA
CDR3 protein: CASSLIGGAEAFF
CDR3 DNA: TGTGCCAGCAGCTTAATAGGGGGGGCTGAAGCTTTCTTT

J gene: TRBJ2-5
clone size: once
V gene: TRBV9
D gene: TRBD2
CDR3 protein: CASSVQAGGYGETQYF
CDR3 DNA: TGTGCCAGCAGCGTTCAAGCGGGGGGGTATGGAGAGACCCAGTACTTC

J gene: TRBJ1-3
clone size: NA
V gene: TRBV11-3
D gene: TRBD1
CDR3 protein: CASSITGVGNTIYF
CDR3 DNA: TGTGCCAGCAGCATCACAGGGGTTGGAAACACCATATATTTT

J gene: TRBJ1-4
clone size: NA
V gene: TRBV6-2/TRBV6-3
D gene: NA
CDR3 protein: CASSVNEGEKLFF
CDR3 DNA: TGTGCCAGCAGTGTTAATGAGGGTGAAAAACTGTTTTTT

J gene: TRBJ2-3
clone size: NA
V gene: TRBV4-3
D gene: NA
CDR3 protein: CASSQDPQVGTQYF
CDR3 DNA: TGCGCCAGCAGCCAAGATCCCCAGGTCGGTACGCAGTATTTT

J gene: TRBJ1-1
clone size: NA
V gene: TRBV7-8
D gene: NA
CDR3 protein: CASSRSIPNTEAFF
CDR3 DNA: TGTGCCAGCAGCCGTAGTATCCCCAACACTGAAGCTTTCTTT

J gene: TRBJ2-3
clone size: NA
V gene: TRBV19
D gene: TRBD2
CDR3 protein: CASSIGLAGVTDTQYF
CDR3 DNA: TGTGCCAGTAGTATAGGACTAGCGGGAGTCACAGATACGCAGTATTTT

J gene: TRBJ2-4
clone size: NA
V gene: TRBV7-2
D gene: NA
CDR3 protein: CASSLLAKNIQYF
CDR3 DNA: TGTGCCAGCAGCTTACTAGCCAAAAACATTCAGTACTTC

J gene: TRBJ2-2
clone size: NA
V gene: TRBV7-2
D gene: TRBD1
CDR3 protein: CASSIDRGNTGELFF
CDR3 DNA: TGTGCCAGCAGCATCGACAGGGGGAACACCGGGGAGCTGTTTTTT

J gene: TRBJ1-3
clone size: NA
V gene: TRBV4-3
D gene: NA
CDR3 protein: CASSQASDRRRANTIYF
CDR3 DNA: TGCGCCAGCAGCCAAGCCTCTGACAGACGAAGAGCAAACACCATATATTTT

J gene: TRBJ1-1
clone size: NA
V gene: TRBV11-2
D gene: NA
CDR3 protein: CASSLNGGNTEAFF
CDR3 DNA: TGTGCCAGCAGCTTAAACGGAGGTAACACTGAAGCTTTCTTT

J gene: TRBJ1-6
clone size: NA
V gene: TRBV5-6
D gene: NA
CDR3 protein: CASSLGQERSPLHF
CDR3 DNA: TGTGCCAGCAGCTTGGGACAGGAGCGATCACCCCTCCACTTT

J gene: TRBJ2-1
clone size: NA
V gene: TRBV14
D gene: TRBD2
CDR3 protein: CASSLTLAGNEQFF
CDR3 DNA: TGTGCCAGCAGCCTAACTTTAGCGGGGAATGAGCAGTTCTTC